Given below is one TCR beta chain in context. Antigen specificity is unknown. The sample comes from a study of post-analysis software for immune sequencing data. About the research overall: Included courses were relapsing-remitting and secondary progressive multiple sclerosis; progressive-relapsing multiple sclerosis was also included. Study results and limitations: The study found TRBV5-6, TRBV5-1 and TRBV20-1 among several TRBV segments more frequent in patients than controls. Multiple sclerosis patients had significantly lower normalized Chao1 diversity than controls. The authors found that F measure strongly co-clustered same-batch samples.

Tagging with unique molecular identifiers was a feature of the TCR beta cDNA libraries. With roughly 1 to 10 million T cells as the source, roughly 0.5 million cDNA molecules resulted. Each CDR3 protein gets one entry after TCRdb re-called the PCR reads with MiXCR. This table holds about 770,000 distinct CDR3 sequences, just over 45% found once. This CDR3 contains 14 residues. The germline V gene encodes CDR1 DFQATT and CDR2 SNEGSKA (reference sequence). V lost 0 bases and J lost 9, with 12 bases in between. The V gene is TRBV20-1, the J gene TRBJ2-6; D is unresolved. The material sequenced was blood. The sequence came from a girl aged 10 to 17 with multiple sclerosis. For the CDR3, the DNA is TGCAGTGCTAGAGATTTAGGACGGGTCAACGTCCTGACTTTC. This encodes CSARDLGRVNVLTF.